These 21 T cell receptor beta chains share one sample of origin, sequenced in a study of blood T cell repertoires in COVID-19 (dated by TCRdb to about 2020). Libraries were made using the immunoSEQ multiplex PCR assay. TCRdb provides this immuneACCESS table in a form limited to in-frame rearrangements. Some clones are lacking; in checked studies, under half of them reflect an unresolved V gene, and why the rest are absent is not known. A total of around 300,000 clones appear in this sample, around 90% of them only once. 6% to 7% of the sample is in the top ten clones. Sequencing input: peripheral blood. These receptors were obtained from a woman aged 25 to 45 with COVID-19, enrolled during active disease.

The chain uses TRBV24-1 and TRBJ1-3, with D possibly TRBD1 on 6 matching bases. Germline V lookup: CDR1 KGHDR, CDR2 SFDVKD. The V and J ends lost 2 bases and 0 bases respectively, with 10 bases between them. The CDR3 extends over 16 amino acids. The CDR3 loop reads CATSDSDSRSGNTIYF. The DNA of the CDR3 is TGTGCCACCAGTGATTCGGACAGTCGCTCTGGAAACACCATATATTTT.

There are a few counts of this clone. The V gene is TRBV24-1, the J gene TRBJ1-1; D gene uncertain. V dropped 5 bases and J dropped 1 base, with 4 bases sitting between them. CDR3 length equals 12 residues. Germline V CDR1 and CDR2: KGHDR, SFDVKD. DNA for the CDR3: TGTGCCACCAGTGGCGCGAACACTGAAGCTTTCTTT. This codes for CATSGANTEAFF.

The CDR3 nucleotides are TGTGCCAGCAGTTTACCCGGGACAGGGAACACTGAAGCTTTCTTT. This encodes CASSLPGTGNTEAFF. This chain joins TRBV28 and TRBJ1-1, with TRBD1 identical over 8 bases. The CDR3 runs to 15 residues. V lost 2 bases, J lost 1 base, and 3 bases stayed unmatched. Germline CDR1 MDHEN, CDR2 SYDVKM.

The genes are TRBV6-5 and TRBJ2-7, with D maybe TRBD1 (5 bases). The CDR3 loop spans 15 amino acids. The V end lost 3 bases, the J end lost 4 bases, and 16 bases lay between the germline ends. Germline CDR1 and CDR2: MNHEY and SVGAGI. In DNA form, the CDR3 reads TGTGCCAGCAGTTATCGGCCAGGGTTTACTTACGAGCAGTACTTC. This gives the protein CASSYRPGFTYEQYF.

This rearrangement joins TRBV3-1 (or the pseudogene TRBV3-2) to TRBJ1-2; D gene ambiguous. The CDR3 runs 14 residues. CDR1 LGHDT and CDR2 YNNKEL come from the germline V gene (reference sequence). With 4 bases removed from V and 8 bases from J, the gap between germline ends came to 17 bases. This CDR3 is CASSPGLSLEGYTF. DNA for the CDR3: TGTGCCAGCAGCCCCGGACTTTCATTGGAGGGCTACACCTTC.

The rearrangement uses TRBV24-1 and TRBJ2-3, with D unresolved. This CDR3 has 14 residues. CDR1 is KGHDR, CDR2 SFDVKD, per germline. Trimming removed 9 bases at V and 2 bases at J, with 14 bases between. CDR3 nucleotides: TGTGCCACCCGTAGTTGGCAGGCCACAGATACGCAGTATTTT. It translates to CATRSWQATDTQYF.

The chain has TRBV3-1 (or the pseudogene TRBV3-2) and TRBJ2-3, with D uncertain. There are 13 residues in the CDR3. Trimming shortened V by 4 bases and J by 0 bases, and 5 bases separated the two germline ends. Germline V CDR1 and CDR2: LGHDT, YNNKEL (reference sequence). CDR3 in DNA: TGTGCCAGCAGCCGGGCAAGCACAGATACGCAGTATTTT. Protein: CASSRASTDTQYF.

This clone has just a few counts. The V and J genes are TRBV27 and TRBJ2-1; 8 positions agree with TRBD2. The CDR3 has 16 amino acids. Trimming cost V 3 bases and J 5 bases; bases outside gene matches: 9. Germline CDR1 is MNHEY and CDR2 is SMNVEV (reference sequence). As DNA, the CDR3 is TGTGCCAGCAGTTTTCTCGGACTAGCCGGAGACAATGAGCAGTTCTTC. Amino acids: CASSFLGLAGDNEQFF.

The rearrangement links TRBV30 to TRBJ1-6, with TRBD1 identical over 7 bases. Trimming at V came to 1 base and at J to 7 bases, leaving 10 bases not matched to a gene. CDR1 is GTSNPN, CDR2 SVGIG, per germline (reference sequence). The CDR3 is 16 residues long. CDR3 residues: CAWSGGAGTANSPLHF. The CDR3 bases are TGTGCCTGGAGTGGAGGGGCCGGGACAGCCAATTCACCCCTCCACTTT.

The CDR3 nucleotides are TGCGCCAGCAGCTCCTATCCCCAGGGAAGTGGCAATCAGCCCCAGCATTTT. Translated: CASSSYPQGSGNQPQHF. This sequence joins TRBV4-1 and TRBJ1-5; weak D call: TRBD1 (5 bases). V gave up 5 bases and J gave up 2 bases, with 19 bases separating them. The CDR3 has 17 residues. Germline CDR1 MGHRA, CDR2 YSYEKL.

The chain has TRBV9 and TRBJ2-5, with a tentative D call TRBD2 (6 bases). This CDR3 has 17 residues. Trimming shortened V by 3 bases and J by 1 base, and 19 bases separated the two germline ends. The germline V gene has CDR1 SGDLS and CDR2 YYNGEE. The CDR3 coding sequence is TGTGCCAGCAGCGGACAGTTTAGCGGAGGACCCCAAGAGACCCAGTACTTC. This sequence encodes CASSGQFSGGPQETQYF.

The chain is built from TRBV7-6 and TRBJ1-3, with D uncertain. The CDR3 is 17 amino acids. CDR1 SGHVS and CDR2 FNYEAQ come from the germline V gene. Trimming removed 0 bases at V and 0 bases at J, with 12 bases between. DNA for the CDR3: TGTGCCAGCAGCTTAGCAGCACGGGGAGACTCTGGAAACACCATATATTTT. It encodes CASSLAARGDSGNTIYF.

V gene TRBV7-8 combines with J gene TRBJ2-1; TRBD2 matches at 8 bases. This CDR3 contains 16 residues. V lost 5 bases to trimming and J lost 1 base; unmatched junction nucleotides: 7. Germline lookup yields CDR1 SGHVS and CDR2 FQNEAQ. The CDR3 region is CASSPLSGSSYNEQFF. CDR3 sequence (DNA): TGTGCCAGCAGCCCATTAAGCGGGAGTTCCTACAATGAGCAGTTCTTC.

The gene calls are TRBV6-2 or TRBV6-3 and TRBJ1-1, with no clear D. The CDR3 is 14 amino acids. Germline loops: CDR1 MNHEY, CDR2 SVGEGT. Trimming removed 4 bases at V and 6 bases at J, with 15 bases between. The CDR3 region has the DNA TGTGCCAGCAGTTCGCGGAGGGAAAGCGCTGAAGCTTTCTTT. Encoded protein: CASSSRRESAEAFF.

With regard to this clone: The same CDR3 can be traced to other DNA sequences in this sample. This rearrangement joins TRBV3-1 (or the pseudogene TRBV3-2) to TRBJ2-7, with D maybe TRBD2 (6 bases). CDR3 length equals 12 residues. Germline lookup yields CDR1 LGHDT and CDR2 YNNKEL (reference sequence). V was shortened by 8 bases and J by 2 bases, with 10 bases between the two germline ends. The CDR3 coding sequence is TGTGCCAGCTCACGCGGGACCTACGAGCAGTACTTC. Residues: CASSRGTYEQYF.

The chain recombines TRBV12-3 or TRBV12-4 with TRBJ2-7, with 8 positions matching TRBD2. Germline trimming cut 6 bases from V and 5 bases from J; bases unmatched to any gene: 3. This CDR3 contains 12 residues. CDR3 amino acids: CASSGGGDEQYF. The CDR3 coding sequence is TGTGCCAGCAGCGGGGGGGGCGACGAGCAGTACTTC.

This chain connects TRBV10-3 to TRBJ2-2; a weak D match, TRBD2 (7 bases). This CDR3 comprises 16 residues. Trimming took off 2 bases at V and 2 bases at J, with 12 bases between the two ends. Germline CDR1 reads ENHRY; CDR2 reads SYGVKD. The CDR3 region is CAISESRGGNTGELFF. In DNA, the CDR3 is TGTGCCATCAGTGAGAGTCGCGGGGGCAACACCGGGGAGCTGTTTTTT.

The chain has TRBV5-1 and TRBJ1-5; 10 bases align to TRBD1. CDR1 is SGHRS and CDR2 is YFSETQ in the germline V gene. The CDR3 is made up of 19 amino acids. With 4 bases clipped from V and 0 bases from J, the junction kept 13 bases outside the gene matches. The CDR3 bases are TGCGCCAGCAGCCTTACGACCCCGGACAGGGGGAATAGCAATCAGCCCCAGCATTTT. Protein sequence: CASSLTTPDRGNSNQPQHF.

V and J are TRBV4-2 and TRBJ2-5; D perhaps matches TRBD1 (6 bases). V gave up 3 bases and J gave up 0 bases, with 11 bases separating them. Germline V gives CDR1 LGHNA, CDR2 YNFKEQ. The CDR3 contains 15 residues. The CDR3: CASSQEDRYQETQYF. The CDR3 coding sequence is TGTGCCAGCAGCCAGGAAGACAGGTACCAAGAGACCCAGTACTTC.

In this sample, this clone turned up once. V usage is TRBV28 and J usage is TRBJ2-5; 9 nucleotides line up with TRBD2. CDR1 is MDHEN, CDR2 SYDVKM, per germline. The CDR3 loop spans 15 amino acids. With 6 bases clipped from V and 5 bases from J, the junction kept 10 bases outside the gene matches. The CDR3 nucleotides are TGTGCCAGCAGCGAACCCGGACTAGCGAGGGAGACCCAGTACTTC. Encoded protein: CASSEPGLARETQYF.

This clone was counted between two and nine times. The chain recombines TRBV7-2 with TRBJ2-3; D remains ambiguous. The germline V gene encodes CDR1 SGHTA and CDR2 FQGNSA. This CDR3 spans 13 amino acids. V shed 5 bases and J shed 2 bases, with 8 bases lying between them. The CDR3 nucleotides read TGTGCCAGCAGCCCTCGTAACACAGATACGCAGTATTTT. Translation: CASSPRNTDTQYF.